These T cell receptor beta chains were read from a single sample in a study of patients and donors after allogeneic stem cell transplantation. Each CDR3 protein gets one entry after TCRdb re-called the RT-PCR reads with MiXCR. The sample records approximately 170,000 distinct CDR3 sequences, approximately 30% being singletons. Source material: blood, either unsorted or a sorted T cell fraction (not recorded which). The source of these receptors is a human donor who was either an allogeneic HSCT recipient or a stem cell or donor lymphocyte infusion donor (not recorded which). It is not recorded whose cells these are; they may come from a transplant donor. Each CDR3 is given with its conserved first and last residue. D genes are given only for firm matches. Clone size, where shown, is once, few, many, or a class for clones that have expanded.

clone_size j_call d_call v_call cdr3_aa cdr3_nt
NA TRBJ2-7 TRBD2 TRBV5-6 CASSLLGGRAYEQYF TGTGCCAGCAGCTTGCTGGGCGGGAGGGCCTACGAGCAGTACTTC
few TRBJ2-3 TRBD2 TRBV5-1 CASSFAGGGQDTQYF TGCGCCAGCAGCTTTGCGGGGGGAGGACAGGATACGCAGTATTTT
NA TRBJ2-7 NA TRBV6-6 CASSYSVDEQYF TGTGCCAGCAGTTACTCGGTAGACGAGCAGTACTTC
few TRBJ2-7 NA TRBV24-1 CATSEAGTAEYEQYF TGTGCCACCAGTGAGGCCGGGACGGCCGAGTACGAGCAGTACTTC
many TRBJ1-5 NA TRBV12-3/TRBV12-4 CASSLNLGIQPQHF TGTGCCAGCAGTTTGAATCTTGGGATTCAGCCCCAGCATTTT
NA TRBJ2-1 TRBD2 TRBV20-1 CSAAPREMPYNEQFF TGCAGTGCTGCGCCGCGGGAGATGCCCTACAATGAGCAGTTCTTC
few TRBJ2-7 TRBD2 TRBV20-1 CSARVSSGNHEQYF TGCAGTGCTAGGGTGTCTAGCGGGAACCACGAGCAGTACTTC
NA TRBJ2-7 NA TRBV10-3 CAIAGQTDYEQYF TGTGCCATCGCCGGACAGACCGATTACGAGCAGTACTTC
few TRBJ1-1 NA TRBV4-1 CASTSLGGAFF TGCGCCAGCACCTCCTTAGGAGGAGCTTTCTTT
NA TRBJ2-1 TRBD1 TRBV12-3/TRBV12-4 CASSLGQDLYNEQFF TGTGCCAGCAGTCTCGGACAGGACCTTTACAATGAGCAGTTCTTC
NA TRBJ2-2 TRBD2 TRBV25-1 CASSPGGLAGGPTGELFF TGTGCCAGCAGTCCCGGGGGACTAGCGGGAGGACCCACCGGGGAGCTGTTTTTT
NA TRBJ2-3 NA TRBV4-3 CASSQGDRGANTNTQYF TGCGCCAGCAGCCAAGGGGATCGGGGGGCCAACACAAATACGCAGTATTTT
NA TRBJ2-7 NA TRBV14 CASSSGVWSYEQYF TGTGCCAGCAGCTCGGGAGTTTGGTCCTACGAGCAGTACTTC
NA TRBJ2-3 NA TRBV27 CASSLGLLTDTQYF TGTGCCAGCAGTTTAGGGCTGCTCACAGATACGCAGTATTTT
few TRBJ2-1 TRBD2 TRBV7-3 CASNIAGTSGINEQFF TGTGCCAGCAATATAGCCGGGACTAGCGGGATCAATGAGCAGTTCTTC
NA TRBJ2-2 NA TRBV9 CASMAGANTGELFF TGTGCCAGCATGGCGGGTGCGAACACCGGGGAGCTGTTTTTT
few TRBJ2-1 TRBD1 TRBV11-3 CASSLVGQSNEQFF TGTGCCAGCAGCTTAGTGGGACAGTCAAATGAGCAGTTCTTC